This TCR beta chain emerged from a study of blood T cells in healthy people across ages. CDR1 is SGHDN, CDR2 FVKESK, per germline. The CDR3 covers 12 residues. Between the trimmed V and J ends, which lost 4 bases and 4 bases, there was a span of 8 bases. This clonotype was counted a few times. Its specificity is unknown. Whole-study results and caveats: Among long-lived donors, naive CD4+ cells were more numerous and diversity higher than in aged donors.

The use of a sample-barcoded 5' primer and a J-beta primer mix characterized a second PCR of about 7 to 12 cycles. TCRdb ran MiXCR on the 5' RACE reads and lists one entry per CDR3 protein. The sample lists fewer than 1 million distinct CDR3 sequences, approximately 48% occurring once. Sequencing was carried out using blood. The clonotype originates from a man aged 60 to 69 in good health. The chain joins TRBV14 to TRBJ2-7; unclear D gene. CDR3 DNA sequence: TGTGCCAGCAGCCGGGCTAGATACGAGCAGTACTTC. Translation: CASSRARYEQYF.